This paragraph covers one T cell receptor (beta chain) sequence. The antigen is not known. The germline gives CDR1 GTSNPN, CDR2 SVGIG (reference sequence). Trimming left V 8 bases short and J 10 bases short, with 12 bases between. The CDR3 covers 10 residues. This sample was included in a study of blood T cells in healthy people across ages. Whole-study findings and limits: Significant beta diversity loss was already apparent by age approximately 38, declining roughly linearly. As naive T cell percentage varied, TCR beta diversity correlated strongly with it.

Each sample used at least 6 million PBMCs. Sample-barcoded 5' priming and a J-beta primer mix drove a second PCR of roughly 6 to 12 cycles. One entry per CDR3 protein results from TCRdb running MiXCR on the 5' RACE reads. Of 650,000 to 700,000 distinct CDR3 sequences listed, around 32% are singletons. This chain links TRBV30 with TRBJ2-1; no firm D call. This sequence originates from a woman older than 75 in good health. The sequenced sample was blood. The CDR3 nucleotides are TGTGCCAGCTTTACGGGCGAGCAGTTCTTC. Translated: CASFTGEQFF.